This TCR beta chain was found in a study of cytomegalovirus exposure and HLA in healthy donors (dated by TCRdb to 2017 to 2019). Regarding the research as a whole: An earlier analysis of approximately 640 of the donors reported roughly 270 Gb of sequence data and more than 90 million unique TCR beta sequences from about 200 million T cells. All discovery cohort repertoires had been generated using a single sequencing platform. The number of typed donors differed by locus: about 620-640 for A, B, C, DRB1 and DQB1; 500 to 550 for DQA1; some 610 for DPA1; and some 430 for DPB1. Using immunosequencing, the study profiled T cell repertoires from around 670 subjects and related those repertoires to cytomegalovirus serostatus. Among the roughly 400 genotyped donors, around 81% belonged to the genetic ancestry cluster associated with self-reported Caucasian donors. Among over 350 genotyped donors of the cohort, an average of 235,054 unique TCR beta nucleotide sequences were sequenced per donor, 15% to 20% of them non-productive. Roughly 320 gigabases of sequencing data and around 88 million unique TCR sequences made up an early release that covered several hundred HLA-typed donors. An earlier analysis of fewer than 750 of the donors used high-throughput TCR beta sequencing to judge whether each TCR beta V gene segment behaved as functional or pseudogenic. Donor age, sex, ethnicity and CMV serostatus were compiled together with the repertoire data. The study combined high-throughput TCR immunosequencing, statistical association of individual TCRs with disease status, and machine learning to predict cytomegalovirus infection status. A few DR-DQ haplotypes were treated as single units for association and clustering because of strong linkage in the cohort. Besides the first cohort of roughly 660 subjects, a separate validation cohort made up of 90 to 150 different subjects was used. A later analysis re-examined previously published TCR beta repertoires from just over 650 donors and added high-resolution HLA genotyping to investigate patterns of TCR occurrence. Rather than drawing on any new phenotypic data, the later analysis identified candidate immune exposures from TCR beta sequences and the way those sequences occurred across donors. Genome-wide SNP genotypes for about 65% of the roughly 700 donors were used in a later genetic analysis, which treated that subset as a discovery cohort. The study aimed to test whether signatures of past pathogen exposure could be identified by cataloging public T cell receptors. Class I and class II HLA loci were covered by the typing at four-digit resolution. Findings and caveats that apply to the study as a whole: V-gene and J-gene trimming of TCR beta chains was associated with a missense DCLRE1C variant in a later genetic analysis, and the association was replicated in an independent cohort. A few of the identified cytomegalovirus-associated TCR beta chains were confirmed in vitro to be specific for cytomegalovirus antigens. The presence/absence analyses assumed that sequencing depth was roughly uniform across donors, and that assumption may not be true. In a later analysis, most CMV-associated TCR beta chains were found to appear HLA-restricted, with HLA associations seemingly driven largely by CMV exposure. The study listed 164 TCR beta chains as associated with cytomegalovirus. About 17 rarely observed V segments, including chromosome 9 orphons, were excluded from the earlier analysis of approximately 600 of the donors because counts were too low. The cohort was sequenced for TCR beta chains only, and without alpha or paired-chain data the features that could be detected were limited. Some IMGT-functional V segments, including TRBV6-2 and TRBV6-3, could not be distinguished by the 87-base-pair reads and were therefore excluded. Cytomegalovirus status was reported to be diagnosed by the classifier with high specificity and sensitivity in both the original and validation cohorts. Because HLA typing was missing for some donors at each locus, association tests included only the typed subset. According to a later genetic analysis, donors in an Asian-associated ancestry cluster had fewer N-insertions in productive TCRs than the roughly 700-donor mean. A further reported finding was that TCR beta sequences accurately predicted the HLA-A and HLA-B alleles for most subjects in the first cohort. In an earlier analysis of a few hundred of the donors, most TCR beta V segments were observed in productive rearrangements about 90% or about 30% of the time, broadly matching IMGT annotations. Correlated functional status among segregating V segments might be attributable to linkage disequilibrium, but an unknown experimental factor could not be ruled out. The only immune exposure information available for the cohort was CMV serostatus. A cluster of highly shared sequence variants was judged likely to represent a technical artifact of the sequencing pipeline. At a false discovery rate of 0.05, a later analysis linked under 20,000 TCR beta sequences to specific HLA alleles. In a later analysis, HLA-associated TCR beta chains showed more clonal expansion and lower generation probabilities than non-associated chains that were equally common. Across donors, most TCR sequences were observed very rarely, whereas some public TCRs were present in many individuals. When HLA alleles, especially DR and DQ, strongly co-occurred, attributing TCR associations to individual alleles was difficult. In a later analysis, TCR association rates were found to vary across HLA loci, with the most associated TCRs seen for DRB1 alleles and the fewest for HLA-C alleles. In a later analysis, several top co-occurrence clusters were reported to appear linked to parvovirus B19, influenza, CMV and Epstein-Barr virus. The authors suggested that the approach could potentially be extended to other disease states and immunological phenotypes.

Comment on this clone: Its antigen target is currently unknown. Base quality data are lacking; no much larger clone is found one base away.

Trimming takes 4 bases off V and 5 bases off J; junction bases not matched to a gene: 9. Taken from cysteine to phenylalanine, the CDR3 has 16 residues. Left in the record is the CDR3 DNA by itself, 48 bases read in frame from the first base. For CDR1 and CDR2, the germline V gene lists MNHNS and SASEGT. Library preparation employed the immunoSEQ multiplex PCR assay. A mixture of 60 forward primers for TCR Vbeta segments and 13 reverse primers for TCR Jbeta segments was used in the multiplex PCR. Amplification of the CDR3 region of rearranged TCR beta genes was performed with a multiplex PCR assay on genomic DNA. The Illumina HiSeq System was used to sequence the amplified TCR beta libraries as 87-base-pair reads. The authors' pipeline ran thus. Across the roughly 700 repertoires, a later analysis counted approximately 75 million unique TCR beta chains, around 10 million of which were shared by at least two donors. Raw reads were error-corrected and collapsed into unique sequences with a nearest-neighbor algorithm that merged closely related sequences to remove PCR and sequencing errors. To assign V, D and J gene segments, CDR3 sequences were aligned to IMGT reference sequences. For a sequence to be retained, a match of at least six nucleotides was required to both a V gene segment and a J gene segment. Rearrangements were called productive when the CDR3 lacked stop codons and stayed in frame with V and J; all others were non-productive. Following IMGT convention, CDR3 was defined as the stretch from the second conserved V-encoded cysteine to the conserved J-encoded phenylalanine. In an earlier analysis of 500 to 650 of the donors, sequences lacking an unambiguous match to a single V gene segment were excluded. In an earlier analysis of a few hundred of the donors, a V segment was called functional when productive rearrangements were above 56.7%, and segregating when the standard deviation between donors exceeded 5%. A statistical classification framework was built for diagnosing cytomegalovirus status from the catalog of TCR beta chain sequences. V and J gene assignment, in a later analysis, came from comparing TCR nucleotide sequences with IMGT/GENE-DB human TR gene sequences. Using the TCRdist pipeline, a later analysis assigned CDR3 sequences along with most-parsimonious VDJ recombination scenarios. In a later analysis, each TCR beta chain was defined by its CDR3 amino acid sequence together with its V-gene family, and reads without a unique V-gene family were excluded. A later analysis removed 600 or so highly shared, low-generation-probability nucleotide sequences to deal with suspected cross-contamination and a sequencing artifact. A later analysis calculated a clonal expansion index for each public chain from normalized within-repertoire ranks of inferred template counts. Generation probabilities in a later analysis came from a VDJ recombination model fitted to out-of-frame rearrangements, and those results were checked against IGoR. Hypergeometric tests were used in a later analysis to score TCR-TCR, TCR-HLA and TCR-CMV co-occurrence, with a repertoire-size bias correction applied to the TCR pairs. A later analysis estimated false discovery rates by permuting HLA or CMV assignments 20 times. A later analysis grouped co-occurring TCRs with DBSCAN, adding TCRdist sequence similarity when clustering within HLA-allele-positive subsets. For co-occurrence clustering, repertoires with fewer than 30,000 or more than 120,000 public chains were excluded, along with four to six repertoires with anomalous nucleotide sharing. TCRdb retrieved this table from immuneACCESS and kept in-frame rearrangements only. Not all clones are present; in checked studies, unresolved V genes account for under half, and no reason is known for the remainder. The D gene and trimming were derived from the DNA, and the V and J assignments and clone size from that table. This sample gives about 93,000 clones in total; over 65% of them show up just once. The ten largest clones represent 3.5% to 4% of the sample.

In total, roughly 710 healthy bone marrow donors made up the cohort. At the time of sampling, every cohort member was nominally healthy, though immune exposures that went unrecorded were likely present. The donor was CMV seronegative and was included in the group of 352 seronegative cohort members. Each donor provided a peripheral blood sample, and peripheral blood mononuclear cells were used for TCR beta sequencing. The Qiagen DNeasy Blood Extraction Kit was used to extract genomic DNA from the blood cell samples. Sequences were obtained from PBMCs. The chain joins TRBV6-1 to TRBJ2-2, with 8 bases in between that match TRBD2. The TCR originated in a man aged 50 to 59 in good health and CMV-seronegative. The DNA reads TGTGCCAGCAGTGTCCCCGGACTAGCAACAACCGGGGAGCTGTTTTTT. Protein translation: CASSVPGLATTGELFF.